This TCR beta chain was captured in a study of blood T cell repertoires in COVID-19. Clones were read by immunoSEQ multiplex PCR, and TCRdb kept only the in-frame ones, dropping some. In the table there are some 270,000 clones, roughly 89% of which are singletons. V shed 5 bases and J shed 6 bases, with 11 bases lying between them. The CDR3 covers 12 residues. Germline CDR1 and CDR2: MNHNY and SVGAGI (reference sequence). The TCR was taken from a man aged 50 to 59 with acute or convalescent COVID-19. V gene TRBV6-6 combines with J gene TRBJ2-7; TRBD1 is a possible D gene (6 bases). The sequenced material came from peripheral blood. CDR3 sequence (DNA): TGTGCCAGCAGTCGTCAAGGGGGCGAGCAGTACTTC. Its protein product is CASSRQGGEQYF.